The 20 T cell receptor beta chains below were found in one sample sequenced in a study of beta chain features in type 1 diabetes. What these receptors recognize is not known. As every portion of the isolated RNA was reverse transcribed, the sequencing read expressed TCRB transcripts. Only in-frame clones appear in the TCRdb table, and some are missing; sequencing was by immunoSEQ multiplex PCR. The profile shows more than 250,000 clones, approximately 20% of them singletons. Broader study findings: The study found moderately but significantly shorter TCRB CDR3s in all four CD4+ subsets of Type 1 diabetes patients.

Sequenced sample: naive CD4+ T cells from blood. The receptors derive from a woman between 40 and 55 years old with type 1 diabetes.

The chain links TRBV30 to TRBJ2-7; D remains ambiguous. Germline CDR1 and CDR2: GTSNPN and SVGIG (reference sequence). V shed 1 base and J shed 4 bases, with 5 bases lying between them. This CDR3 comprises 11 residues. Written as DNA, the CDR3 is TGTGCCTGGAGTGCCCTTTACGAGCAGTACTTC. Its translation: CAWSALYEQYF.

This clone appeared a few times. The chain recombines TRBV29-1 with TRBJ1-6; 7 bases map to TRBD1. V dropped 7 bases and J dropped 8; count of bases not matched to a gene: 5. Germline CDR1 and CDR2: SQVTM and ANQGSEA. The CDR3 contains 12 residues. Here the CDR3 reads CSAGTADSPLHF. CDR3 bases: TGCAGCGCCGGGACAGCGGATTCACCCCTCCACTTT.

V usage is TRBV5-4 and J usage is TRBJ2-5; possible D gene TRBD1, 5 bases. V was clipped by 0 bases and J by 3 bases, with 6 bases between them. The CDR3 loop spans 13 amino acids. The V gene's germline CDR1 is SGHNT and CDR2 YYREEE (reference sequence). The CDR3 here is CASSLVGEETQYF. For the CDR3, the DNA is TGTGCCAGCAGCTTGGTAGGGGAAGAGACCCAGTACTTC.

J is TRBJ2-6 and V is TRBV29-1, with D uncertain. Trimming stripped 6 bases from V and 0 bases from J, with 6 bases between. The CDR3 extends over 13 amino acids. Germline V gives CDR1 SQVTM, CDR2 ANQGSEA. The CDR3 coding sequence is TGCAGCGTCGAGGACTCTGGGGCCAACGTCCTGACTTTC. Encoded protein: CSVEDSGANVLTF.

This chain uses TRBV7-9 with TRBJ2-1; the match to TRBD1 covers 8 bases. Germline loops: CDR1 SEHNR, CDR2 FQNEAQ (reference sequence). The CDR3 extends over 18 amino acids. V lost 4 bases, J lost 3 bases, and 14 bases stayed unmatched. The CDR3 protein is CASSSDLVGQGIYNEQFF. In DNA form, the CDR3 reads TGTGCCAGCAGCTCCGATCTTGTTGGACAGGGAATCTACAATGAGCAGTTCTTC.

The chain is built from TRBV13 and TRBJ2-5; 12 bases line up with TRBD1. V shed 4 bases and J 7 bases; nucleotides not matched to a gene: 4. This CDR3 region has 14 residues. The germline V gene encodes CDR1 PRHDT and CDR2 FYEKMQ (reference sequence). CDR3 sequence (DNA): TGTGCCAGCAGCTCGGGACAGGGGGCTTGGACCCAGTACTTC. Translation gives CASSSGQGAWTQYF.

The rearrangement uses TRBV30 and TRBJ2-3; 7 nucleotides agree with TRBD2. Germline V gene sequence: CDR1 GTSNPN, CDR2 SVGIG (reference sequence). After removal of 5 bases from V and 8 bases from J, the junction contained 10 bases not matched to a gene. The CDR3 is 13 residues long. The CDR3 here is CAWVTSEFGTQYF. In DNA form, the CDR3 reads TGTGCCTGGGTAACTAGCGAGTTTGGTACGCAGTATTTT.

This clone has more than one count but fewer than ten. V and J are TRBV25-1 and TRBJ1-4, with D hard to call. The V gene's germline CDR1 is MGHDK and CDR2 SYGVNS. This CDR3 comprises 15 residues. Trimming left V 4 bases short and J 6 bases short, with 15 bases between. The CDR3 DNA is TGTGCCAGCAGTGTCCCGGGAGGGCGCGATGAAAAACTGTTTTTT. It specifies CASSVPGGRDEKLFF.

This chain uses TRBV7-9 with TRBJ2-7; tentatively, D is TRBD2 (5 bases). CDR1 and CDR2 from the germline V gene are SEHNR and FQNEAQ (reference sequence). The CDR3 runs to 14 residues. Trimming took 7 bases from V and 1 from J, leaving 14 bases between them. CDR3 in amino acids: CASTPGRGSYEQYF. CDR3 nucleotide sequence: TGTGCCAGCACCCCCGGACGGGGTTCCTACGAGCAGTACTTC.

The rearrangement links TRBV7-9 to TRBJ1-6; tentative D call: TRBD1 (6 bases). Trimming took 10 bases from V and 3 from J, leaving 13 bases between them. This CDR3 contains 14 residues. The germline V gene has CDR1 SEHNR and CDR2 FQNEAQ (reference sequence). The DNA of the CDR3 is TGTGCCACGCAGGACAGCGACTATAATTCACCCCTCCACTTT. Translation gives CATQDSDYNSPLHF.

The chain combines TRBV5-1 with TRBJ2-5; 7 bases are a match to TRBD1. The junction had 12 bases not matched to a gene; V was cut back by 1 base and J by 6 bases. The CDR3 sequence is 16 residues long. Germline CDR1 and CDR2: SGHRS and YFSETQ. In DNA form, the CDR3 reads TGCGCCAGCAGCTTGACAGGGGCCCCAGGTTCCAAGACCCAGTACTTC. Translating it yields CASSLTGAPGSKTQYF.

CDR3: CASSSLMGARGETEAFF. CDR3 coding DNA: TGTGCCAGCAGTTCCCTAATGGGGGCCAGGGGGGAGACTGAAGCTTTCTTT. The chain links TRBV27 to TRBJ1-1, with TRBD1 matching over 7 bases. This CDR3 contains 17 residues. Looked up from germline, CDR1 is MNHEY and CDR2 is SMNVEV (reference sequence). V was clipped by 4 bases and J by 5 bases; unmatched bases: 16.

This rearrangement joins TRBV30 to TRBJ2-7, with 8 nucleotides matching TRBD1. This CDR3 comprises 16 residues. V was clipped by 5 bases and J by 5 bases; unmatched bases: 17. Germline assignment: CDR1 GTSNPN and CDR2 SVGIG (reference sequence). In DNA form, the CDR3 reads TGTGCCTGGTCGTATGGACAGGGAACCCTTAACGACGAGCAGTACTTC. It encodes CAWSYGQGTLNDEQYF.

The sample holds a few counts of this clone. This chain uses TRBV5-1 with TRBJ2-7, with D perhaps TRBD1 (6 bases). Trimming removed 4 bases from V and 4 bases from J, with 9 bases in between. The germline V gene has CDR1 SGHRS and CDR2 YFSETQ. The length of the CDR3 is 12 residues. The CDR3 sequence is CASSVDRYEQYF. The CDR3 DNA sequence: TGCGCCAGCAGCGTCGACAGGTACGAGCAGTACTTC.

In this sample, this clone turned up a few times. This chain connects TRBV10-3 to TRBJ2-1; D unresolved. With 10 bases removed from V and 7 bases from J, the gap between germline ends came to 11 bases. Germline CDR1 is ENHRY and CDR2 is SYGVKD. The CDR3 contains 11 residues. CDR3 coding DNA: TGTGCCACCCGAGAGGCAAATGAGCAGTTCTTC. Protein product: CATREANEQFF.

This clone was counted between two and nine times. The chain recombines TRBV5-1 with TRBJ2-5; tentative D call: TRBD2 (6 bases). Trimming took off 1 base at V and 5 bases at J, with 15 bases between the two ends. Germline lookup yields CDR1 SGHRS and CDR2 YFSETQ. The CDR3 covers 15 residues. The CDR3 region has the DNA TGCGCCAGCAGCTTGAGTCCAGGCGGAGGGGAGACCCAGTACTTC. Protein sequence: CASSLSPGGGETQYF.

The chain recombines TRBV4-2 with TRBJ2-6, with a tentative D call TRBD2 (5 bases). The CDR3 covers 16 residues. Germline V lookup: CDR1 LGHNA, CDR2 YNFKEQ. Trimming cost V 3 bases and J 0 bases, with 9 bases left between them. This CDR3 is CASSHDGDSGANVLTF. The CDR3, as DNA: TGTGCCAGCAGCCACGACGGGGACTCTGGGGCCAACGTCCTGACTTTC.

The chain recombines TRBV5-4 with TRBJ2-7, with 10 bases fitting TRBD1. V dropped 0 bases and J dropped 2; count of bases not matched to a gene: 2. Germline V gene lookup returns CDR1 SGHNT and CDR2 YYREEE (reference sequence). The CDR3 has 15 residues. For the CDR3, the DNA is TGTGCCAGCAGCTTGGCCGGGACAGGGGCCTACGAGCAGTACTTC. Its protein is CASSLAGTGAYEQYF.

This clone was seen only a few times. J is TRBJ2-7 and V is TRBV7-2; 8 bases line up with TRBD2. The germline CDR1 and CDR2 sequences are SGHTA and FQGNSA. The CDR3 contains 14 residues. Unmatched junction bases numbered 6, after V lost 6 bases and J lost 2 bases. The CDR3 sequence: CASRSPGGAYEQYF. CDR3 nucleotide sequence: TGTGCCAGCAGGAGCCCCGGGGGGGCCTACGAGCAGTACTTC.

This clone was picked up a small number of times. The chain recombines TRBV29-1 with TRBJ2-5; 7 nucleotides match TRBD2. The closer fit of TRBJ2-7 to the DNA end suggests the J call may be wrong. Germline V gene sequence: CDR1 SQVTM, CDR2 ANQGSEA. The CDR3 contains 13 residues. The CDR3 loop is CSAARGVVDEQYF. The CDR3 DNA follows: TGCAGCGCGGCCCGGGGGGTAGTTGACGAGCAGTACTTC.